Following are 21 T cell receptor beta chains from one sample sequenced in a study of long-term antiretroviral therapy in people with HIV. At survey level, the immunoSEQ assay was run in its v3.0 version. Generated by immunoSEQ multiplex PCR, the TCRdb table keeps only in-frame clones and is missing some. The sample holds 35,000 or so clones; 85% to 95% are singletons and the top ten take about 3.6%. This specimen consisted of unsorted PBMCs, obtained 4.1 years after starting antiretroviral therapy. The receptor set was obtained from a woman aged 45-65 years with HIV.

This clone was seen only once. V is TRBV2 and J is TRBJ2-1; D is perhaps TRBD2 (6 bases). Germline CDR1 SNHLY, CDR2 FYNNEI. V lost 4 bases, J lost 4 bases, and 17 bases lay in between. The CDR3 has 16 amino acids. CDR3 residues: CASSAPLASLYNEQFF. DNA for the CDR3: TGTGCCAGCAGTGCCCCTCTAGCGAGCCTTTACAATGAGCAGTTCTTC.

The chain employs TRBV9 and TRBJ2-2, with 7 bases lining up with TRBD1. CDR3 length: 16 amino acids. V dropped 0 bases and J dropped 7; count of bases not matched to a gene: 9. Germline CDR1 and CDR2: SGDLS and YYNGEE. CDR3 sequence: CASSVEGGMMSGELFF. Written as DNA, the CDR3 is TGTGCCAGCAGCGTAGAAGGGGGCATGATGAGCGGGGAGCTGTTTTTT.

A single count supports this clone. The chain uses TRBV5-6 and TRBJ2-7; 11 positions match TRBD1. This CDR3 has 15 residues. Germline CDR1 is SGHDT and CDR2 is YYEEEE. The J segment lost 3 bases and the V segment lost 3 bases, leaving 5 bases of the junction unmatched. CDR3 sequence reads: CASSSTGTGGYEQYF. CDR3 bases: TGTGCCAGCAGCTCGACCGGGACAGGGGGCTACGAGCAGTACTTC.

This clone appeared once. A junction boundary mismatches the germline segment, possibly from a read error. V usage is TRBV7-2 and J usage is TRBJ2-3; D is ambiguous. This CDR3 contains 12 residues. Per the germline V gene, CDR1 is SGHTA and CDR2 is FQGNSA. The CDR3 loop is CASSLAQDTRYF. CDR3 in DNA: TGTGCCAGCAGCTTAGCGCAAGATACGCGGTATTTT.

The chain carries TRBV29-1 and TRBJ2-2; perhaps TRBD2 as D (5 bases). This CDR3 has 14 residues. Per the germline V gene, CDR1 is SQVTM and CDR2 is ANQGSEA. V lost 4 bases and J 0 bases, leaving 9 bases between the germline ends. CDR3 in DNA: TGCAGCGTTGGAGGACTGGCGAACACCGGGGAGCTGTTTTTT. It specifies CSVGGLANTGELFF.

The rearrangement uses TRBV19 and TRBJ1-1, with a tentative D call TRBD1 (5 bases). This CDR3 region has 14 residues. Germline V CDR1 and CDR2: LNHDA, SQIVND (reference sequence). The ends were cut back, 5 bases at V and 2 bases at J, with 12 bases in the middle. The CDR3 DNA reads TGTGCCAGTAGTCGGGGGACGGAAAACACTGAAGCTTTCTTT. This translates into CASSRGTENTEAFF. Full variable domain (missing parts from reference TRBV19 and TRBJ1-1): DGGITQSPKYLFRKEGQNVTLSCEQNLNHDAMYWYRQDPGQGLRLIYYSQIVNDFQKGDIAEGYSVSREKKESFPLTVTSAQKNPTAFYLCASSRGTENTEAFFGQGTRLTVV.

The genes are TRBV7-3 and TRBJ1-3; no firm D call. The length of the CDR3 is 14 residues. V was shortened by 0 bases and J by 4 bases, with 7 bases between the two germline ends. Per the germline V gene, CDR1 is SGHTA and CDR2 is FQGTGA. CDR3 in amino acids: CASSLTGSGNTIYF. For the CDR3, the DNA is TGTGCCAGCAGCTTAACAGGTTCGGGAAACACCATATATTTT.

This clone has only one observation. This sequence joins TRBV7-9 and TRBJ2-7, with D possibly TRBD1 on 5 matching bases. The germline V gene encodes CDR1 SEHNR and CDR2 FQNEAQ (reference sequence). V lost 3 bases and J lost 1, with 13 bases in between. The CDR3 contains 15 residues. This CDR3 reads CASSFWGGRSYEQYF. CDR3 nucleotide sequence: TGTGCCAGCAGCTTTTGGGGCGGCCGATCCTACGAGCAGTACTTC.

For the CDR3, the DNA is TGCGCCAGCAGCTTGGGGCTAGCGACCGAGACCCAGTACTTC. Residues: CASSLGLATETQYF. This chain connects TRBV5-1 to TRBJ2-5, with a tentative D call TRBD2 (6 bases). Trimming removed 0 bases from V and 5 bases from J, with 11 bases in between. The CDR3 length is 14 residues. The germline CDR1 and CDR2 sequences are SGHRS and YFSETQ.

The chain recombines TRBV2 with TRBJ1-4, with 9 bases that match TRBD1. The CDR3 length is 18 residues. After removal of 6 bases from V and 7 bases from J, the junction contained 18 bases not matched to a gene. Per the germline V gene, CDR1 is SNHLY and CDR2 is FYNNEI. CDR3 coding DNA: TGTGCCAGCAGAACCGGGACAGGGAGGGATATATTTAGTGAAAAACTGTTTTTT. This gives the protein CASRTGTGRDIFSEKLFF.

The J gene is TRBJ1-2, the V gene TRBV6-6; TRBD1 matches 9 bases. Germline V gene lookup returns CDR1 MNHNY and CDR2 SVGAGI (reference sequence). The CDR3 is made up of 14 amino acids. V lost 4 bases to trimming and J lost 4 bases; unmatched junction nucleotides: 4. CDR3 sequence: CASSLTDRGYGYTF. DNA for the CDR3: TGTGCCAGCAGTTTGACGGACAGGGGCTATGGCTACACCTTC.

DNA for the CDR3: TGTGCCAGCAGCGCTCCGGGACAGGGCGGTACTGAAGCTTTCTTT. It yields the protein CASSAPGQGGTEAFF. The chain joins TRBV5-4 to TRBJ1-1, with TRBD1 identical over 9 bases. The CDR3 spans 15 residues. The V and J ends lost 4 bases and 5 bases, in that order; junction bases with no gene match: 9. Germline V lookup: CDR1 SGHNT, CDR2 YYREEE (reference sequence).

The chain combines TRBV9 with TRBJ1-3; maybe TRBD1 (6 bases). The CDR3 length is 13 residues. Trimming removed 4 bases at V and 1 base at J, with 6 bases between. The germline CDR1 and CDR2 sequences are SGDLS and YYNGEE. CDR3 in amino acids: CASSQGSGNTIYF. In DNA, the CDR3 is TGTGCCAGCAGCCAGGGGTCTGGAAACACCATATATTTT.

CDR3 bases: TGTGCCAGTAGTATACCTGGACAGGGGAAGTATGGCTACACCTTC. The encoded protein is CASSIPGQGKYGYTF. This chain connects TRBV19 to TRBJ1-2; 9 nucleotides line up with TRBD1. Germline V gene sequence: CDR1 LNHDA, CDR2 SQIVND (reference sequence). Losses at the gene ends were 2 bases for V and 5 bases for J; bases not matched to a gene: 6. The CDR3 is 15 residues long.

This clone showed up just once. CDR3 DNA: TGTGCCTGGAGTCGGGGGGTTCTGAACACTGAAGCTTTCTTT. Amino acid sequence: CAWSRGVLNTEAFF. This chain joins TRBV30 and TRBJ1-1; the D gene is possibly TRBD1 (5 bases). The germline V gene encodes CDR1 GTSNPN and CDR2 SVGIG (reference sequence). Trimming took off 2 bases at V and 0 bases at J, with 10 bases between the two ends. CDR3 length: 14 amino acids.

The chain has TRBV30 and TRBJ1-2; TRBD1 matches 9 bases. Germline trimming cut 2 bases from V and 14 bases from J; bases unmatched to any gene: 6. Germline loops: CDR1 GTSNPN, CDR2 SVGIG (reference sequence). This CDR3 spans 11 amino acids. This CDR3 is CAWSTGTGFTF. The CDR3 DNA reads TGTGCCTGGAGTACAGGGACAGGGTTTACCTTC.

The genes are TRBV7-3 and TRBJ1-2, with no clear D. Per germline, CDR1 SGHTA and CDR2 FQGTGA. The CDR3 has 12 amino acids. The germline V and J ends were trimmed by 2 bases and 8 bases, with 9 bases remaining between them. CDR3 in DNA: TGTGCCAGCAGCTTAGAAGGTTCAGGCTACACCTTC. Translating gives CASSLEGSGYTF.

This chain connects TRBV19 to TRBJ2-1, with 7 bases that match TRBD1. This CDR3 comprises 15 residues. The germline CDR1 and CDR2 sequences are LNHDA and SQIVND (reference sequence). The V and J ends lost 1 base and 2 bases, in that order; junction bases with no gene match: 2. DNA for the CDR3: TGTGCCAGTAGTATAGGAGGGGGCGCCTACAATGAGCAGTTCTTC. Translation gives CASSIGGGAYNEQFF.

The chain uses TRBV11-1 and TRBJ2-3, with D possibly matching TRBD1 (6 bases). The V gene lost 5 bases and the J gene lost 2 bases, with 11 bases spanning the gap. Germline values: CDR1 SGHAT, CDR2 FQDESV (reference sequence). The CDR3 has 14 amino acids. CDR3 amino acids: CASSPGDVTDTQYF. The CDR3 region has the DNA TGTGCCAGCAGCCCAGGGGACGTCACAGATACGCAGTATTTT.

V and J are TRBV7-9 and TRBJ2-5; 7 nucleotides line up with TRBD1. Germline CDR1 SEHNR, CDR2 FQNEAQ (reference sequence). With V trimmed by 3 bases and J by 2 bases, 6 bases remained unmatched. The CDR3 loop spans 15 amino acids. For the CDR3, the DNA is TGTGCCAGCAGCTTCGCCGGGACAGTTCAAGAGACCCAGTACTTC. The encoded protein is CASSFAGTVQETQYF.

The V call is TRBV12-5, the J call TRBJ2-3, with 14 bases aligning to TRBD2. V shed 6 bases and J 9 bases; nucleotides not matched to a gene: 11. The CDR3 loop spans 16 amino acids. Germline V CDR1 and CDR2: LGHNT, FRNRAP. CDR3 protein: CASGRGTSGGTGTQYF. The CDR3 DNA is TGTGCTAGTGGCCGTGGGACTAGCGGGGGTACGGGAACGCAGTATTTT. Filled out from reference TRBV12-5 and TRBJ2-3, the complete variable domain reads DARVTQTPRHKVTEMGQEVTMRCQPILGHNTVFWYRQTMMQGLELLAYFRNRAPLDDSGMPKDRFSAEMPDATLATLKIQPSEPRDSAVYFCASGRGTSGGTGTQYFGPGTRLTVL.